The clone carrying this T cell receptor (beta chain) has more than one count but fewer than ten. The antigen is unknown. This entry comes from a study of cytomegalovirus exposure and HLA in healthy donors. Broader study findings: Presence/absence analyses rested on an assumption that sequencing depth was roughly uniform across donors. When a later analysis compared HLA-associated TCR beta chains with equally common others, the HLA-associated chains turned out to be more clonally expanded and to have lower generation probabilities.

Germline CDR1 reads SGHRS; CDR2 reads YFSETQ. V dropped 1 base and J dropped 8 bases, with 22 bases sitting between them. The CDR3 is 17 residues long. With 60 Vbeta and 13 Jbeta primers, the PCR was carried out. TCRdb's table, derived via immunoSEQ multiplex PCR, lists solely in-frame clones and lacks some. Found here are 90,000 to 140,000 clones, 78% of them singletons; the top ten hold roughly 1.3%. The source material was PBMCs. This TCR came from a man younger than 40 in good health and CMV-seronegative. The J gene is TRBJ2-1, the V gene TRBV5-1, with D tentatively TRBD2 (6 bases). The CDR3 sequence: CASSLSRMGRDGYEQFF. The CDR3 DNA reads as TGCGCCAGCAGCTTGTCCCGAATGGGGCGGGACGGGTATGAGCAGTTCTTC.